Listed below are T cell receptor beta chains from one sample, sequenced in a study of blood T cell repertoires in COVID-19. Here immunoSEQ multiplex PCR was the method, and the copy in TCRdb shows in-frame clones only, minus some. The data contain some 80,000 clones, roughly 82% of them singletons. Sequenced: peripheral blood. The receptors come from a woman over 75 with active or convalescent COVID-19. Both conserved end residues are part of each CDR3. Each record gives: D gene, clone size, V gene, J gene, CDR3 protein, CDR3 DNA. The D gene is left open where the match is weak. Where a row states a size, it is once, few, many or the class of an expanded clone; other rows omit it.

D: TRBD1
size: .
V: TRBV30
J: TRBJ1-1
CDR3: CAWSLQGMDEAFF
DNA: TGTGCCTGGAGTTTACAGGGGATGGATGAAGCTTTCTTT

D: .
size: .
V: TRBV5-1
J: TRBJ2-4
CDR3: CASSLAGAKNIQYF
DNA: TGCGCCAGCAGCTTGGCCGGAGCCAAAAACATTCAGTACTTC

D: .
size: .
V: TRBV9
J: TRBJ1-1
CDR3: CASSVALNTEAFF
DNA: TGTGCCAGCAGCGTAGCTTTGAACACTGAAGCTTTCTTT

D: .
size: .
V: TRBV2
J: TRBJ2-7
CDR3: CASSEPLRAYEQYF
DNA: TGTGCCAGCAGTGAACCCCTCAGGGCCTACGAGCAGTACTTC

D: .
size: .
V: TRBV10-1
J: TRBJ2-7
CDR3: CASSVGDSGEQYF
DNA: TGCGCCAGCAGTGTAGGGGATTCAGGCGAGCAGTACTTC

D: .
size: .
V: TRBV28
J: TRBJ2-5
CDR3: CASNSLRAGETQYF
DNA: TGTGCCAGCAACTCCCTACGGGCGGGAGAGACCCAGTACTTC

D: .
size: .
V: TRBV19
J: TRBJ1-2
CDR3: CASSAGVRSGYTF
DNA: TGTGCCAGTAGTGCGGGGGTGAGGAGTGGCTACACCTTC

D: .
size: few
V: TRBV28
J: TRBJ1-3
CDR3: CASSRDKYGNTIYF
DNA: TGTGCCAGCAGTCGGGACAAATACGGAAACACCATATATTTT

D: .
size: few
V: TRBV10-3
J: TRBJ2-7
CDR3: CAISESNRDEQYF
DNA: TGTGCCATCAGTGAGTCAAATAGAGACGAGCAGTACTTC

D: .
size: .
V: TRBV7-2
J: TRBJ2-2
CDR3: CASRLSGTRTGELFF
DNA: TGTGCCAGCAGATTATCCGGGACACGCACCGGGGAGCTGTTTTTT

D: TRBD2
size: .
V: TRBV11-2
J: TRBJ2-7
CDR3: CASSLERLAGEQYF
DNA: TGTGCCAGCAGCTTAGAGAGACTAGCGGGGGAGCAGTACTTC

D: TRBD2
size: .
V: TRBV9
J: TRBJ2-3
CDR3: CASSVGAGGTDTQYF
DNA: TGTGCCAGCAGCGTAGGAGCGGGGGGCACAGATACGCAGTATTTT

D: .
size: .
V: TRBV19
J: TRBJ2-7
CDR3: CASSIGGQDSYEQYF
DNA: TGTGCCAGTAGTATAGGGGGGCAGGACTCCTACGAGCAGTACTTC

D: TRBD1
size: .
V: TRBV5-1
J: TRBJ1-4
CDR3: CASSTGQGLNEKLFF
DNA: TGCGCCAGCAGCACCGGACAGGGACTTAATGAAAAACTGTTTTTT

D: .
size: .
V: TRBV5-1
J: TRBJ2-2
CDR3: CASSLRPTGSGVTGELFF
DNA: TGCGCCAGCAGCTTGCGCCCAACAGGGTCTGGTGTCACCGGGGAGCTGTTTTTT

D: TRBD1
size: few
V: TRBV6-5
J: TRBJ2-2
CDR3: CASSLTGDTGELFF
DNA: TGTGCCAGCAGCTTGACAGGGGATACCGGGGAGCTGTTTTTT

D: TRBD1
size: .
V: TRBV5-4
J: TRBJ2-7
CDR3: CASSLAGRTGLYEQYF
DNA: TGTGCCAGCAGCTTGGCCGGTCGGACAGGCCTCTACGAGCAGTACTTC

D: TRBD2
size: .
V: TRBV5-6
J: TRBJ2-4
CDR3: CASSLLRGDKNIQYF
DNA: TGTGCCAGCAGCTTGTTACGGGGGGACAAAAACATTCAGTACTTC

D: .
size: .
V: TRBV19
J: TRBJ1-1
CDR3: CASSTSTGGNEAFF
DNA: TGTGCCAGTAGTACCTCGACAGGAGGAAATGAAGCTTTCTTT

D: .
size: .
V: TRBV3-1/TRBV3-2
J: TRBJ2-1
CDR3: CASSQPPLVDEQFF
DNA: TGTGCCAGCAGCCAACCTCCACTAGTAGATGAGCAGTTCTTC

D: .
size: .
V: TRBV4-3
J: TRBJ2-1
CDR3: CASSQEPGRYSYNEQFF
DNA: TGCGCCAGCAGCCAAGAGCCAGGGAGGTACTCCTACAATGAGCAGTTCTTC

D: .
size: .
V: TRBV15
J: TRBJ2-5
CDR3: CATSRGAAETQYF
DNA: TGTGCCACCAGCAGAGGAGCGGCGGAGACCCAGTACTTC

D: TRBD1
size: many
V: TRBV7-9
J: TRBJ2-4
CDR3: CASRPGQGANIQYF
DNA: TGTGCCAGCAGGCCGGGACAGGGGGCGAACATTCAGTACTTC

D: .
size: .
V: TRBV6-1
J: TRBJ2-3
CDR3: CASSESLRYGEYF
DNA: TGTGCCAGCAGTGAGTCCCTTCGTTACGGGGAGTATTTT

D: TRBD2
size: .
V: TRBV7-9
J: TRBJ2-1
CDR3: CASSMPLSGGASNEQFF
DNA: TGTGCCAGCAGCATGCCACTGAGCGGGGGGGCCAGTAATGAGCAGTTCTTC